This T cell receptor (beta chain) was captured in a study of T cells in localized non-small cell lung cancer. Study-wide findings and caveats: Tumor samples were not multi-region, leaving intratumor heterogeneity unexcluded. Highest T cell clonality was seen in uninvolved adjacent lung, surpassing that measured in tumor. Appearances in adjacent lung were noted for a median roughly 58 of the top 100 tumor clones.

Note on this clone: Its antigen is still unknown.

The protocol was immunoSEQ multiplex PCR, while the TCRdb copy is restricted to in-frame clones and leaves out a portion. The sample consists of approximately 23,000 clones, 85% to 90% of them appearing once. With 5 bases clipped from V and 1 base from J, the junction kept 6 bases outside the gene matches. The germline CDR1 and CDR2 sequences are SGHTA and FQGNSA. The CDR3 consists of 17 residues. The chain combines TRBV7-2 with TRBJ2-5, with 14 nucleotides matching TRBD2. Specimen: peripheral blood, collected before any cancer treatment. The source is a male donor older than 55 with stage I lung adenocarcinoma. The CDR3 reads CASSIRLAGGTQETQYF. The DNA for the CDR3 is TGTGCCAGCAGCATCCGACTAGCGGGGGGGACCCAAGAGACCCAGTACTTC. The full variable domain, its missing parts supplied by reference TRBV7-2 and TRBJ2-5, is GAGVSQSPSNKVTEKGKDVELRCDPISGHTALYWYRQSLGQGLEFLIYFQGNSAPDKSGLPSDRFSAERTGGSVSTLTIQRTQQEDSAVYLCASSIRLAGGTQETQYFGPGTRLLVL.